This TCR beta chain appears in the sequencing data of a study of early T cells in non-severe SARS-CoV-2 infection. Whole-study context: It was bulk RNA from unsorted whole blood that was sequenced, and the chains were unpaired.

Individual cDNA molecules were tagged with unique molecular identifiers, the study reported. One entry per CDR3 protein results from TCRdb running MiXCR on the 5' RACE reads. The repertoire holds around 35,000 distinct CDR3 sequences, more than 4.5% seen once, with 5.3% in the top ten. With 0 bases removed from V and 8 bases from J, the gap between germline ends came to 14 bases. CDR3 length: 15 residues. CDR1 is ENHRY and CDR2 is SYGVKD in the germline V gene. A note on this clonotype: Its specificity is unknown.

Study-wide results and limits: Reliance on VDJdb matching favored anti-spike CD8 responses; private and CD4 specificities were missed.

This clonotype was obtained from an adult who was a healthcare worker with PCR-confirmed SARS-CoV-2 infection or an uninfected control (not recorded which). The rearrangement uses TRBV10-3 and TRBJ2-1; no clear D gene. Specimen: whole blood. CDR3 nucleotide sequence: TGTGCCATCAGTGAGTCGCCTTCTTCGGGCGATGAGCAGTTCTTC. Its protein is CAISESPSSGDEQFF.